This T cell receptor (beta chain) was profiled in a study of OX40 agonist ivuxolimab in advanced cancers. Produced via immunoSEQ multiplex PCR; TCRdb's table is partial and in-frame only. Of fewer than 30,000 clones in the sample, roughly 76% are singletons; the top ten hold 12% to 15%. Blood draws occurred at baseline, cycle 4 day 1, and cycle 7 day 1. Germline V gene data show CDR1 as SGDLS and CDR2 as YYNGEE. The CDR3 consists of 16 residues. With 4 bases clipped from V and 0 bases from J, the junction kept 4 bases outside the gene matches. This clonotype was obtained from an adult with an advanced solid tumor such as melanoma, head and neck, liver or kidney cancer. The rearrangement joins TRBV9 to TRBJ1-4; 9 nucleotides agree with TRBD1. Sequenced here: CD4+ or CD8+ T cells sorted from blood, sampled in a trial of the OX40 agonist ivuxolimab. The CDR3 spells CASSLGDRATNEKLFF. DNA of the CDR3: TGTGCCAGCAGCTTAGGGGACAGGGCAACTAATGAAAAACTGTTTTTT. Looking up the rest from reference TRBV9 and TRBJ1-4 gives the full variable domain: DSGVTQTPKHLITATGQRVTLRCSPRSGDLSVYWYQQSLDQGLQFLIQYYNGEERAKGNILERFSAQQFPDLHSELNLSSLELGDSALYFCASSLGDRATNEKLFFGSGTQLSVL.